What follows describes a single TCR beta chain. The sample originates from a study of shared clonotypes between healthy human individuals. Study at large: Serving as donors were a couple of women and a few men, whose ages spanned 18 to 49.

The germline V gene has CDR1 SGHRS and CDR2 YFSETQ. The V and J ends lost 6 bases and 5 bases, in that order; junction bases with no gene match: 13. The CDR3 spans 15 residues. The data were produced by immunoSEQ multiplex PCR, yet TCRdb's version contains in-frame clones alone and is incomplete. The table lists 2 million to 2.5 million clones, 85% to 95% of them singletons. CD45RA-negative memory and CD45RA+ naive subsets were split from the CD4+ cells. The sequencing sample was made of naive CD4+ T cells sorted from blood. Documented subset: CD45RA+ positively selected. V and J are TRBV5-1 and TRBJ2-7; TRBD2 matches at 8 bases. The receptor was derived from a man between 18 and 29 years old in good health. In DNA form, the CDR3 reads TGCGCCAGCACCCGGTCCGGGGGGGAGAAGAACGAGCAGTACTTC. Its protein product is CASTRSGGEKNEQYF. Supplemented by reference TRBV5-1 and TRBJ2-7, the full variable domain reads KAGVTQTPRYLIKTRGQQVTLSCSPISGHRSVSWYQQTPGQGLQFLFEYFSETQRNKGNFPGRFSGRQFSNSRSEMNVSTLELGDSALYLCASTRSGGEKNEQYFGPGTRLTVT.